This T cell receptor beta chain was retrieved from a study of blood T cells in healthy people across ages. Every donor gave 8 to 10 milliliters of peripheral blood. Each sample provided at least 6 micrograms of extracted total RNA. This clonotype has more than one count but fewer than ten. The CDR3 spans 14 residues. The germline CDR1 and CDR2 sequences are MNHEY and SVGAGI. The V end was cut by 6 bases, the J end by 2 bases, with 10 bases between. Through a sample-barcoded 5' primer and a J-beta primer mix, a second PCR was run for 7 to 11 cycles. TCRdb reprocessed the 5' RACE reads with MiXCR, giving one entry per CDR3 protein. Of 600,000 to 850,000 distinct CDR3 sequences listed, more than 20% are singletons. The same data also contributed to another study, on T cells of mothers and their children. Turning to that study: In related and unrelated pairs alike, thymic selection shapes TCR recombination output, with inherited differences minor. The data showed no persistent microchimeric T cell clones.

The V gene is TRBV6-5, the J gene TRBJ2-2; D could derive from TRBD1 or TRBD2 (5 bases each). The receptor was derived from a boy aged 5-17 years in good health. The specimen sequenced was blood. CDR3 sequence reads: CASRPGPNTGELFF. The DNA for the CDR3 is TGTGCCAGCAGGCCGGGACCAAACACCGGGGAGCTGTTTTTT.